Below are 14 T cell receptor beta chains sequenced from a single sample in a study of blood T cell repertoires in COVID-19 (dated by TCRdb to the early 2020s). Library preparation employed the immunoSEQ multiplex PCR assay. This immuneACCESS table, as held by TCRdb, lists in-frame sequences with V and J called but not all clones. Of the missing ones, under half trace to an unresolved V gene in checked studies; the others have no known cause. Recorded for this sample are around 65,000 clones; around 87% of them occurred a single time. Roughly 15% of the sample rests with the top ten. Sequenced sample: peripheral blood. The receptors were sampled from a human donor in a cohort sampled during active COVID-19.

The CDR3, as DNA: TGTGCCAGTAGTATAACGGGACAGCTCTATAATTCACCCCTCCACTTT. Translating gives CASSITGQLYNSPLHF. This chain uses TRBV19 with TRBJ1-6; 7 bases align to TRBD1. This CDR3 contains 16 residues. The V and J ends lost 2 bases and 3 bases, in that order; junction bases with no gene match: 4. Germline values: CDR1 LNHDA, CDR2 SQIVND (reference sequence). The complete variable domain, with remaining parts taken from reference TRBV19 and TRBJ1-6, reads DGGITQSPKYLFRKEGQNVTLSCEQNLNHDAMYWYRQDPGQGLRLIYYSQIVNDFQKGDIAEGYSVSREKKESFPLTVTSAQKNPTAFYLCASSITGQLYNSPLHFGNGTRLTVT.

This clone was observed once. A junction end diverges from the germline sequence, so it may reflect a read error. The chain is built from TRBV10-2 and TRBJ2-1; 8 bases line up with TRBD1. Germline CDR1 WSHSY, CDR2 SAAADI. The CDR3 consists of 12 residues. CDR3 sequence: CPSSRQGNEQFF. In nucleotides, the CDR3 is TGCCCCAGCAGCCGACAGGGGAATGAGCAGTTCTTC.

The chain carries TRBV5-1 and TRBJ1-2; no reliable D call. Germline V gene lookup returns CDR1 SGHRS and CDR2 YFSETQ. The CDR3 is 12 residues long. Trimming cost V 4 bases and J 4 bases, with 8 bases left between them. CDR3 sequence: CASSGAFYGYTF. As DNA, the CDR3 is TGCGCCAGCAGCGGAGCTTTCTATGGCTACACCTTC.

This chain uses TRBV7-6 with TRBJ2-7; 7 bases are a match to TRBD1. CDR1 and CDR2 from the germline V gene are SGHVS and FNYEAQ. The V and J ends lost 4 bases and 4 bases, in that order; junction bases with no gene match: 7. This CDR3 region has 14 residues. The CDR3 DNA follows: TGTGCCAGCAGCTCCCGACTGACAGGGTACGAGCAGTACTTC. Amino acid sequence: CASSSRLTGYEQYF.

The V gene is TRBV5-4, the J gene TRBJ2-5, with 7 bases identical to TRBD1. The CDR3 is 14 residues long. V lost 3 bases, J lost 1 base, and 3 bases stayed unmatched. Looked up from germline, CDR1 is SGHNT and CDR2 is YYREEE (reference sequence). The CDR3 bases are TGTGCCAGCAGCTCCGGACAGGTCCAAGAGACCCAGTACTTC. Residues: CASSSGQVQETQYF.

This chain connects TRBV7-9 to TRBJ2-7; weak D call: TRBD2 (5 bases). The germline gives CDR1 SEHNR, CDR2 FQNEAQ (reference sequence). Trimming stripped 6 bases from V and 11 bases from J, with 14 bases between. This CDR3 contains 11 residues. The CDR3 DNA reads TGTGCCAGCAGGCTTAACCGGGAAAAGTACTTC. This codes for CASRLNREKYF.

V usage is TRBV28 and J usage is TRBJ2-7; D is perhaps TRBD2 (5 bases). Germline V gene data show CDR1 as MDHEN and CDR2 as SYDVKM. The CDR3 is 14 amino acids. V shed 6 bases and J shed 1 base, with 13 bases lying between them. The CDR3 nucleotides are TGTGCCAGCAGCGTGCCCCCGGGGTCCTACGAGCAGTACTTC. Residues: CASSVPPGSYEQYF. Complete variable domain (other parts from reference TRBV28 and TRBJ2-7): DVKVTQSSRYLVKRTGEKVFLECVQDMDHENMFWYRQDPGLGLRLIYFSYDVKMKEKGDIPEGYSVSREKKERFSLILESASTNQTSMYLCASSVPPGSYEQYFGPGTRLTVT.

The V and J genes are TRBV11-2 and TRBJ2-5, with D perhaps TRBD1 (6 bases). The CDR3 is 13 amino acids. The V gene lost 5 bases and the J gene lost 6 bases, with 13 bases spanning the gap. Germline V gene lookup returns CDR1 SGHAT and CDR2 FQNNGV. CDR3 region: CASSRDRLKTQYF. The CDR3 region has the DNA TGTGCCAGCAGCCGAGACAGGTTGAAGACCCAGTACTTC.

The genes are TRBV9 and TRBJ2-3, with D perhaps TRBD2 (6 bases). The CDR3 totals 16 residues. Germline V gene lookup returns CDR1 SGDLS and CDR2 YYNGEE. Trimming removed 0 bases at V and 4 bases at J, with 15 bases between. The CDR3 sequence is CASSVGSGLASDTQYF. In DNA, the CDR3 is TGTGCCAGCAGCGTAGGGTCCGGGCTAGCGTCAGATACGCAGTATTTT.

The chain combines TRBV7-2 with TRBJ1-2; 9 nucleotides line up with TRBD1. J gave up 6 bases and V 4 bases, and 9 bases lay outside the gene matches. The CDR3 loop spans 15 amino acids. Germline assignment: CDR1 SGHTA and CDR2 FQGNSA. The CDR3 region has the DNA TGTGCCAGCAGCTCATACAGGGGGCTGATGGATGGCTACACCTTC. This gives the protein CASSSYRGLMDGYTF.

The rearrangement uses TRBV5-6 and TRBJ2-2; the D gene is possibly TRBD2 (7 bases). Trimming shortened V by 4 bases and J by 3 bases, and 16 bases separated the two germline ends. Germline V CDR1 and CDR2: SGHDT, YYEEEE. The CDR3 covers 16 residues. CDR3 bases: TGTGCCAGCAGCAGGTGGGGGGGCGACTACACCGGGGAGCTGTTTTTT. Its protein product is CASSRWGGDYTGELFF.

The CDR3 DNA sequence: TGTGCCAGCAGCGTAGATCAGGGTGTTGATTCACCCCTCCACTTT. It specifies CASSVDQGVDSPLHF. V is TRBV9 and J is TRBJ1-6; D may be TRBD1 (5 bases). The CDR3 is 15 residues long. Germline assignment: CDR1 SGDLS and CDR2 YYNGEE. Between the trimmed V and J ends, which lost 0 bases and 8 bases, there was a span of 12 bases.

The chain links TRBV11-2 to TRBJ2-7; TRBD2 matches at 14 bases. The germline gives CDR1 SGHAT, CDR2 FQNNGV. The ends lost 5 bases at V and 0 bases at J; junction bases unmatched: 9. This CDR3 comprises 18 residues. CDR3 DNA: TGTGCCAGCAGCCGAGGACTAGCGGGAGGATCTAGCTCCTACGAGCAGTACTTC. Translation: CASSRGLAGGSSSYEQYF.

This chain joins TRBV19 and TRBJ1-3; a possible D gene is TRBD1 (6 bases). With 1 base removed from V and 0 bases from J, the gap between germline ends came to 13 bases. The germline V gene has CDR1 LNHDA and CDR2 SQIVND (reference sequence). The CDR3 is 17 amino acids. The CDR3: CASSIGRDTGSGNTIYF. The DNA for the CDR3 is TGTGCCAGTAGTATAGGCCGGGACACTGGCTCTGGAAACACCATATATTTT.